This T cell receptor (beta chain) stems from a study of shared clonotypes between healthy human individuals. Whole-study results and caveats: Since donors were few, the genetic and exposure-history diversity represented was limited.

As regards this clone: Its target is unknown.

This CDR3 has 11 residues. The V segment lost 5 bases and the J segment 5 bases; nucleotides outside the gene matches: 1. The germline CDR1 and CDR2 sequences are SGHRS and YFSETQ. Produced via immunoSEQ multiplex PCR; TCRdb's table is partial and in-frame only. This table holds some 2,100,000 clones, roughly 95% found once. The split of CD4+ cells yielded CD45RA+ naive and CD45RA-negative memory subsets. This TCR was recovered from a man between 18 and 35 years old in good health. The sample was naive CD4+ T cells sorted from blood. The subset is: CD45RA+ positively selected. V and J are TRBV5-1 and TRBJ2-7, with TRBD1 matching over 7 bases. The CDR3 reads CASRQGNEQYF. CDR3 nucleotide sequence: TGCGCCAGCAGACAGGGGAACGAGCAGTACTTC.